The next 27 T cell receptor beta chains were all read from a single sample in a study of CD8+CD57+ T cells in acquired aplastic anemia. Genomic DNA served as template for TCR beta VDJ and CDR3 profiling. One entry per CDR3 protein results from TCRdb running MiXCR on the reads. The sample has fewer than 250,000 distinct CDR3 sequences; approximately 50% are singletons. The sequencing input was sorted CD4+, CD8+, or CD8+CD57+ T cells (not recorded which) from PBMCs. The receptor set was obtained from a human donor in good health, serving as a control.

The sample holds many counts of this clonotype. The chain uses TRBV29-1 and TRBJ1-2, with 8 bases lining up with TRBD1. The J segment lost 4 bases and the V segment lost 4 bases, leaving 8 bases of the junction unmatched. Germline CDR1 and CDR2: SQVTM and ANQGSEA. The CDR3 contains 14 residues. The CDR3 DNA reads TGCAGCGTTGGATCGGGACAGGAAACCTATGGCTACACCTTC. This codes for CSVGSGQETYGYTF.

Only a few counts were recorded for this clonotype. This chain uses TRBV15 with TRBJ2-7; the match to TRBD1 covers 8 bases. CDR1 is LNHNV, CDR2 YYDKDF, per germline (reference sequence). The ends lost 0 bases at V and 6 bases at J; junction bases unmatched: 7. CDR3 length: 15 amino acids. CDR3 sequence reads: CATSRDGQGTAEQYF. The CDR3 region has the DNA TGTGCCACCAGCAGAGACGGACAGGGTACAGCCGAGCAGTACTTC.

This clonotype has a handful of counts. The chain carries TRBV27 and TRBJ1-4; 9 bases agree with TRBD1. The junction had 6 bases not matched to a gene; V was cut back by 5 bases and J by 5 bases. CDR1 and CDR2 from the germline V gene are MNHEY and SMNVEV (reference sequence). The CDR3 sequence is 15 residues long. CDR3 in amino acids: CASSPWDRVNEKLFF. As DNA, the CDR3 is TGTGCCAGCAGTCCGTGGGACAGGGTGAATGAAAAACTGTTTTTT.

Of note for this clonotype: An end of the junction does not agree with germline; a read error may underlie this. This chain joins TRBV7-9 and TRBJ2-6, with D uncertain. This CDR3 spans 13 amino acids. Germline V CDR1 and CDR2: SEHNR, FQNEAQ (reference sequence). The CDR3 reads CASSLGLLSTEAF. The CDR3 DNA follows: TGTGCCAGCAGCTTAGGACTCTTGAGCACTGAAGCTTTC.

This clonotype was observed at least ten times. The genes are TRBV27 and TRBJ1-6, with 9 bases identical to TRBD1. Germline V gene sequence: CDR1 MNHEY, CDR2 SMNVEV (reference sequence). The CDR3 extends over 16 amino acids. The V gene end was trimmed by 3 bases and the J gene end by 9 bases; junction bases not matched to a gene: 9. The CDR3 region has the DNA TGTGCCAGCAGTTTGTCCCCCGGGACAGGGTCTTCACCCCTCCACTTT. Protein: CASSLSPGTGSSPLHF.

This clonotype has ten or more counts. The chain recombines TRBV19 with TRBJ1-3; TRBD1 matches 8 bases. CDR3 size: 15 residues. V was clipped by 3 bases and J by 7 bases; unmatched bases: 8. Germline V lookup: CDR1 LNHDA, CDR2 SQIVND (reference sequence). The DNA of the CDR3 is TGTGCCAGTAGTATCCGACAGGGGTCGGGTAACACCATATATTTT. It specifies CASSIRQGSGNTIYF.

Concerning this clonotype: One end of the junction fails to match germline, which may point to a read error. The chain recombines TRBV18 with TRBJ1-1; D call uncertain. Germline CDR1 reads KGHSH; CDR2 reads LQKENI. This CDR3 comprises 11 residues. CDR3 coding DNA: TGTGCCGGCTCCCGAGGACCCGAAGCTTTCTTT. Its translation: CAGSRGPEAFF.

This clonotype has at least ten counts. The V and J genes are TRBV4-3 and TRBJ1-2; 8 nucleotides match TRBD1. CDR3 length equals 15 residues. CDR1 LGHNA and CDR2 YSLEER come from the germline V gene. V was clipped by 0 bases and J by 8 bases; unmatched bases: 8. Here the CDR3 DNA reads TGCGCCAGCAGCCAAGAAGGGCAGGGGGCCGGGGGCTACACCTTC. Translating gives CASSQEGQGAGGYTF.

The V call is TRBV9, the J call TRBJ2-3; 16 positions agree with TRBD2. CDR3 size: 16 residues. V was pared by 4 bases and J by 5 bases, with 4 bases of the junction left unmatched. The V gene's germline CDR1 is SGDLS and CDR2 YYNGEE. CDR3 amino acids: CASSPGTSGGGDTQYF. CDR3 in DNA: TGTGCCAGCAGCCCCGGGACTAGCGGGGGGGGAGATACGCAGTATTTT.

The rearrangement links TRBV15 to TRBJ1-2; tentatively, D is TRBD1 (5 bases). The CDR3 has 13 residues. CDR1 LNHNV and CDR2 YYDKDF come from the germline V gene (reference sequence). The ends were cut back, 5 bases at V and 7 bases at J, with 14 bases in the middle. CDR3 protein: CATSQRQLGGYTF. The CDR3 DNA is TGTGCCACCAGCCAGCGACAGCTGGGTGGCTACACCTTC.

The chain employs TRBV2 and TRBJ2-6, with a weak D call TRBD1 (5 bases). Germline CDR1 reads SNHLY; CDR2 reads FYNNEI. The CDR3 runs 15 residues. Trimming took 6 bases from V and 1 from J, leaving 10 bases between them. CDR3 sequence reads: CASRRQRSGANVLTF. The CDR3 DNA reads TGTGCCAGCAGGAGACAGAGATCTGGGGCCAACGTCCTGACTTTC. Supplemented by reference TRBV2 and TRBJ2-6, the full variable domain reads EPEVTQTPSHQVTQMGQEVILRCVPISNHLYFYWYRQILGQKVEFLVSFYNNEISEKSEIFDDQFSVERPDGSNFTLKIRSTKLEDSAMYFCASRRQRSGANVLTFGAGSRLTVL.

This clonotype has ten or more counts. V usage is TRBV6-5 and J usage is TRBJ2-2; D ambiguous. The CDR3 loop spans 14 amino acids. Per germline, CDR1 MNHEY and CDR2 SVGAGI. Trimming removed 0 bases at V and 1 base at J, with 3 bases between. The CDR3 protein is CASSYSQNTGELFF. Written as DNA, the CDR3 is TGTGCCAGCAGTTACTCGCAGAACACCGGGGAGCTGTTTTTT.

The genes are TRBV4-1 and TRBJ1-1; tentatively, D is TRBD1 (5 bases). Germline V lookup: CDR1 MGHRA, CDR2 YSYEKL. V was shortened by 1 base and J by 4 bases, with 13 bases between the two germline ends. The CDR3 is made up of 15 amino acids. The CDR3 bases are TGCGCCAGCAGCCAAGCAGGGTTAACGGTCACTGAAGCTTTCTTT. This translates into CASSQAGLTVTEAFF.

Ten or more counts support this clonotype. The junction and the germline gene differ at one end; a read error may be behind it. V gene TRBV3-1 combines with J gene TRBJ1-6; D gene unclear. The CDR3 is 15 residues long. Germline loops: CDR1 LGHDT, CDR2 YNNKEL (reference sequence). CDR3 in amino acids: CASSQGSSYNSPLHF. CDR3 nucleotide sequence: TGCGCCAGCAGCCAAGGGAGCTCCTATAATTCACCCCTCCACTTT.

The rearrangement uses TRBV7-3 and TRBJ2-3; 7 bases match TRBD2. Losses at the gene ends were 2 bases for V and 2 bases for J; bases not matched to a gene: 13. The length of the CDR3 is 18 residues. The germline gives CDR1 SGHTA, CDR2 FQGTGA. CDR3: CASSLGWQAGALTDTQYF. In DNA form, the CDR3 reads TGTGCCAGCAGCTTAGGGTGGCAGGCGGGAGCCCTCACAGATACGCAGTATTTT.

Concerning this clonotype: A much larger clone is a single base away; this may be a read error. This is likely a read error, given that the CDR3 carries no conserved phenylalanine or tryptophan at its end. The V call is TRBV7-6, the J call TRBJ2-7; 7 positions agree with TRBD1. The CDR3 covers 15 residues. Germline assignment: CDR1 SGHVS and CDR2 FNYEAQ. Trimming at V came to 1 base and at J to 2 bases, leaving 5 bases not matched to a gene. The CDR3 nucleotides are TGTGCCAGCAGCTTAGACGACAGGGCAACCTACGAGCAGTACTCC. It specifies CASSLDDRATYEQYS.

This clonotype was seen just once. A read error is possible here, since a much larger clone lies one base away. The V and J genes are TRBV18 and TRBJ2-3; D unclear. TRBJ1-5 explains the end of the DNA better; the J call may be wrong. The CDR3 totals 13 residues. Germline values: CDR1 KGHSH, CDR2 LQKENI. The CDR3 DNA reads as TGTGCCAGCTCACCTGTCTCCACAGATACGCAGCATTTT. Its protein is CASSPVSTDTQHF.

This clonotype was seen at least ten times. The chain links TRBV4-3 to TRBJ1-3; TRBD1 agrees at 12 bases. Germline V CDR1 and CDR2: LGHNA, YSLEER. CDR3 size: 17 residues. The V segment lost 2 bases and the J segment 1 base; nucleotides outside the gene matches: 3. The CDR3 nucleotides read TGCGCCAGCAGCCAATGGGACAGGGGGCGGTCTGGAAACACCATATATTTT. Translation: CASSQWDRGRSGNTIYF.

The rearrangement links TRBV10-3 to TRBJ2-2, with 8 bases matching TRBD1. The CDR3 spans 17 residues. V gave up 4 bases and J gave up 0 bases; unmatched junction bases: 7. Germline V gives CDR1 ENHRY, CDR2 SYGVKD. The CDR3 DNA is TGTGCCATCAGTGGGTCCATACAGGGGGCGAACACCGGGGAGCTGTTTTTT. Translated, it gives CAISGSIQGANTGELFF.

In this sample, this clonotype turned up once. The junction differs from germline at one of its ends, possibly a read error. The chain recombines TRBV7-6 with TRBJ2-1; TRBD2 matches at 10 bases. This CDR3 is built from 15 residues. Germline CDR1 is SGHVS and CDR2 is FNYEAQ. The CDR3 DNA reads TGTGCTAGCAGCCTTAGCGGGGGGCTGAACAATGAGCAGTTCTTC. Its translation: CASSLSGGLNNEQFF.

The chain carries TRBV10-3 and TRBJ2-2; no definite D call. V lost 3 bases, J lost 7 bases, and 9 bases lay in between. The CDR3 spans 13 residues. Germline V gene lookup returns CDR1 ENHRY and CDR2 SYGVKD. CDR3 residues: CAISDPTFGELFF. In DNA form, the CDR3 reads TGTGCCATCAGTGATCCTACCTTCGGGGAGCTGTTTTTT.

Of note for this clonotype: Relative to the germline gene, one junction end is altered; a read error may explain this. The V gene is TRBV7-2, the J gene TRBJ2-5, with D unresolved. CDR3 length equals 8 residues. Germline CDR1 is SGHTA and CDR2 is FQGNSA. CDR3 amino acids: CASSLKGF. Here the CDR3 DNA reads TGTGCCAGCAGCTTAAAGGGATTC. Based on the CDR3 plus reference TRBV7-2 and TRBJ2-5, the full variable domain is GAGVSQSPSNKVTEKGKDVELRCDPISGHTALYWYRQSLGQGLEFLIYFQGNSAPDKSGLPSDRFSAERTGGSVSTLTIQRTQQEDSAVYLCASSLKGFGPGTRLLVL.

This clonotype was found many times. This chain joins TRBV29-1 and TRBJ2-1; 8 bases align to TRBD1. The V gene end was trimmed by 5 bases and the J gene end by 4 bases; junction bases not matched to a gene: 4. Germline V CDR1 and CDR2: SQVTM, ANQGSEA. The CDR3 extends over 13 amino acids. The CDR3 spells CSVQRDRYNEQFF. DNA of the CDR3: TGCAGCGTTCAGAGGGACAGGTACAATGAGCAGTTCTTC.

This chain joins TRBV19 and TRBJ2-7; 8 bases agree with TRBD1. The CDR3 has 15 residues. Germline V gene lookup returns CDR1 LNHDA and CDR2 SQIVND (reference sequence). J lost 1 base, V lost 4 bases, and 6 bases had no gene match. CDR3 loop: CASSTYQGASYEQYF. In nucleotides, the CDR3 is TGTGCCAGTAGTACCTATCAGGGGGCGTCCTACGAGCAGTACTTC.

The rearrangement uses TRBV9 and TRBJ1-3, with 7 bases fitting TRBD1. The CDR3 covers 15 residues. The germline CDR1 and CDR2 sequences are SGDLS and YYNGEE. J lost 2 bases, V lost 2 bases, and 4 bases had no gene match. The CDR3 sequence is CASSVQGGPGNTIYF. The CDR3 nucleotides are TGTGCCAGCAGCGTTCAGGGGGGTCCTGGAAACACCATATATTTT.

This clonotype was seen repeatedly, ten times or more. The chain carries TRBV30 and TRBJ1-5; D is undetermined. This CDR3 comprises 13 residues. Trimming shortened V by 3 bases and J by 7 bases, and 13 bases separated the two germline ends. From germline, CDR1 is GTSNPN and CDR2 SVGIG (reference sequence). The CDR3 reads CAWSAAVDQPQHF. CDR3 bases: TGTGCCTGGAGCGCCGCTGTGGACCAGCCCCAGCATTTT. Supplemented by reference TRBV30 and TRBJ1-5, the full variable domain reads SQTIHQWPATLVQPVGSPLSLECTVEGTSNPNLYWYRQAAGRGLQLLFYSVGIGQISSEVPQNLSASRPQDRQFILSSKKLLLSDSGFYLCAWSAAVDQPQHFGDGTRLSIL.

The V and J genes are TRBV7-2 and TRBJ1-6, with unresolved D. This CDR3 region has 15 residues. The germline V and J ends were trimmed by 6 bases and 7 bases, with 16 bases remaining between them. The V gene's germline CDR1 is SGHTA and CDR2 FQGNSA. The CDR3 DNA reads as TGTGCCAGCAGGAGAGAGGCGGGAAACAATTCACCCCTCCACTTT. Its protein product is CASRREAGNNSPLHF.